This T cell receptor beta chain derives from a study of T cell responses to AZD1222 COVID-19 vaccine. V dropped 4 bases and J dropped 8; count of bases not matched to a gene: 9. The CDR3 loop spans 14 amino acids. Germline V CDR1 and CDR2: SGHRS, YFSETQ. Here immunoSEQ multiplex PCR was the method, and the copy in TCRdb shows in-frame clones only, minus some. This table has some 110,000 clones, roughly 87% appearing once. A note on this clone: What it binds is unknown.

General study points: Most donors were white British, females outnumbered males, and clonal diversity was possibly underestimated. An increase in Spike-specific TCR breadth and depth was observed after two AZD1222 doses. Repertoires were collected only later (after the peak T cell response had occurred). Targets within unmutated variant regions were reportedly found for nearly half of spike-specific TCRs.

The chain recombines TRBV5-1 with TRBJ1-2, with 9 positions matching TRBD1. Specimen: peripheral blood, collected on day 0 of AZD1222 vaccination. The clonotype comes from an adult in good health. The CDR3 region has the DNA TGCGCCAGCAGCCCAGGGGGACAGGGTAACGGCTACACCTTC. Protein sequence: CASSPGGQGNGYTF.